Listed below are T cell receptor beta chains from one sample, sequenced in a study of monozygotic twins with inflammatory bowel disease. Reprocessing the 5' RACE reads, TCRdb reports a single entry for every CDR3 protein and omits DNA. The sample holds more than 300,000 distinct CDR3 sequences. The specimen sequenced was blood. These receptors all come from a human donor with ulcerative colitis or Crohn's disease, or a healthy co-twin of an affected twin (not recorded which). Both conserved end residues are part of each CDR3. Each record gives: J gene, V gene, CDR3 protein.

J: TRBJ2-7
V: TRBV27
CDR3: CASSFVTGNEQYF

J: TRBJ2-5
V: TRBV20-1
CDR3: CSASSPRDQYF

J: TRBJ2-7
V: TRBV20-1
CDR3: CSARDGTGVRYEQYF

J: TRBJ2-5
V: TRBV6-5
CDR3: CASSSTVETQYF

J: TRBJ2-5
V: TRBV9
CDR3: CASSVSRQETQYF

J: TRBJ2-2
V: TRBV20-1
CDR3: CSARAPTSGSSPGELFF

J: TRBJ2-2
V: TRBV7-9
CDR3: CASSFSVSGNTGELFF

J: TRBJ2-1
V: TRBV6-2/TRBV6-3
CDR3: CASTLDRGYNEQFF

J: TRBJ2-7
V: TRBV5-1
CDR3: CAKAPCRDNSYEQYF

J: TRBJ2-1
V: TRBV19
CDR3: CASSNYRGPPYNEQFF

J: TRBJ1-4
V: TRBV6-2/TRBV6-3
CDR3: CASRTGTAGNEKLFF

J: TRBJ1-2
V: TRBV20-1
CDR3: CSASFRDLYGYTF

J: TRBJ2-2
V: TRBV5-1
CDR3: CASGQSGLSSNTGELFF

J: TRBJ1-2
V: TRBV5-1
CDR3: CASSLGGFYGYTF

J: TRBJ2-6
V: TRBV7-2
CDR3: CASSDKRGRSGANVLTF

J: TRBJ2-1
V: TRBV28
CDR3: CASSFGGRAKNEQFF

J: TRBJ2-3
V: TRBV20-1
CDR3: CSASVGTLSDTQYF

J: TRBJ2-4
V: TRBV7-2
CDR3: CASSKDRASLNIQYF

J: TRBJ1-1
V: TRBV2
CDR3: CASSENAFGNTEAFF

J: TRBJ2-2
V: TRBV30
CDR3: CARDRGLNTGELFF

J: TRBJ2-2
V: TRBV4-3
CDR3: CASSQVTHTGELFF

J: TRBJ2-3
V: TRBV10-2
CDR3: CASKQGTTDTQYF

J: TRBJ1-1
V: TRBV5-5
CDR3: CASSFVDRENTEAFF

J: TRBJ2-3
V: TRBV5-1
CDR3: CASSLLSGISTDTQYF

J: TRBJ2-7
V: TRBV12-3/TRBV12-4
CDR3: CASSLRHRTDEQYF

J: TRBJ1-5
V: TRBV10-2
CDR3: CASRPSSRGHNQPQHF

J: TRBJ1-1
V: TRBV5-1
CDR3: CASSWGETNTEAFF

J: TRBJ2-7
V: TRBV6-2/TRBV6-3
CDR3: CASSYTSTSRDYEQYF

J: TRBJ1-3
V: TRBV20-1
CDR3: CSASSGQYSGNTIYF

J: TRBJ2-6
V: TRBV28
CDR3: CASKGQGSGANVLTF

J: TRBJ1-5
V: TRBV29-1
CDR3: CSVLQGSNQPQHF

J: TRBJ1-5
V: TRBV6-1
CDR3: CASADRERGNQPQHF

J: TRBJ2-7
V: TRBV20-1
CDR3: CSARDTLNPYEQYF

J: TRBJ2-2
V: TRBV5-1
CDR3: CASRARDYTGELFF

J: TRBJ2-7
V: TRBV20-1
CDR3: CSARRSRRYEQYF

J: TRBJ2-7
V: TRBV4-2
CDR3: CASSQFRGTPYEQYF

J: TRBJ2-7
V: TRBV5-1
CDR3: CATSLRLAGEGSYEQYF

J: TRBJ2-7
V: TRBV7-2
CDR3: CASSLVGADSYEQYF

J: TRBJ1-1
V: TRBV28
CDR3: CASSFRGRGKTFF

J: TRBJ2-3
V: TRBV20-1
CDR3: CSAPPSGGTDTQYF

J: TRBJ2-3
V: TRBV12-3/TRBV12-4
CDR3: CASRSNGASSTDTQYF

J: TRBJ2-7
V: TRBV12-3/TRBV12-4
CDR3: CASTLETSGGLTYEQYF

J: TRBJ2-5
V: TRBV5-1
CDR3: CASSAQGAQETQYF

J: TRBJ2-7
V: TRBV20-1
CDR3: CSARPGFYEQYF

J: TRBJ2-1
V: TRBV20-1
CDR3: CSASSGRIRYNEQFF

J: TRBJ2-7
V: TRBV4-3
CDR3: CASSQDPQRGYEQYF

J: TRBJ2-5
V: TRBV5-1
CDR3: CASSLERVGETQYF

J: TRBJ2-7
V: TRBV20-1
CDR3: CSARWQTYEQYF

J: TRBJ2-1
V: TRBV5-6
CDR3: CASSPNPSSYNEQFF

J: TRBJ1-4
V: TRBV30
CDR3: CARGQLGEKLFF

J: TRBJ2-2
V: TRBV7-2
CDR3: CASSSRDRGLKGGELFF

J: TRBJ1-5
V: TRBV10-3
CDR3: CAIKRDRELDQPQHF

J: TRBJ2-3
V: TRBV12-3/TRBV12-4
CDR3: CASSLNGRAIGTDTQYF

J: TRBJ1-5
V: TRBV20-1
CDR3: CSARPLTGGQPQHF

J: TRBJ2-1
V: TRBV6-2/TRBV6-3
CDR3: CASSALGGQYNEQFF